This T cell receptor beta chain was documented in a study of cytomegalovirus exposure and HLA in healthy donors. Broader study findings: Later work found most CMV-associated TCR beta chains apparently HLA-restricted. Upon later analysis, HLA-associated TCR beta chains proved more clonally expanded than other, equally common chains. Judged likely to be a sequencing artifact was a cluster of highly shared sequence variants. A prior analysis recorded that most TCR beta V segments were productive about 90% or about 30% of the time.

CDR1 is LGHNA and CDR2 is YNFKEQ in the germline V gene. V shed 0 bases and J 0 bases; nucleotides not matched to a gene: 13. The CDR3 length is 19 residues. With regard to this clone: Its antigen remains unidentified.

The PCR ran on 60 Vbeta and 13 Jbeta primers. The assay was immunoSEQ multiplex PCR, and TCRdb's table has in-frame clones only and misses some. Among approximately 80,000 clones listed, over 65% were seen once. The chain couples TRBV4-2 to TRBJ1-1; 7 bases are a match to TRBD1. The sequence came from a man aged 25-45 years in good health and CMV-seropositive. Sequenced sample: PBMCs. The CDR3, as DNA: TGTGCCAGCAGCCAAGAACATGGCCTTTTCACAGGGGTGAACACTGAAGCTTTCTTT. Its protein is CASSQEHGLFTGVNTEAFF.